This T cell receptor (beta chain) was identified in a study of cytomegalovirus exposure and HLA in healthy donors. Note on this clone: Its antigen is not known.

Primers: 60 Vbeta forward and 13 Jbeta reverse. The table came from immunoSEQ multiplex PCR; TCRdb's copy has only in-frame clones and leaves some out. Of approximately 190,000 clones listed, 81% are singletons. Whole-study results and caveats: Compared with the roughly 700-donor mean, an Asian-associated ancestry cluster reportedly had fewer N-insertions, according to a later analysis.

The CDR3 runs 15 residues. V was cut by 4 bases and J by 5 bases, with 17 bases left in between. CDR1 and CDR2 (germline): SGHDT, YYEEEE. The chain couples TRBV5-6 to TRBJ2-3; tentatively, D is TRBD2 (6 bases). The receptor comes from a man in his fifties or sixties in good health and CMV-seronegative. Sample: PBMCs. CDR3 sequence reads: CASSLPGLHLDTQYF. DNA for the CDR3: TGTGCCAGCAGCCTACCGGGACTTCACTTAGATACGCAGTATTTT.